A selection of T cell receptor beta chains follows, all from one sample in a study of blood T cell repertoires in COVID-19. Clones were sequenced by immunoSEQ multiplex PCR, and TCRdb holds only the in-frame ones, with some missing. The data contain some 190,000 clones, roughly 80% of them singletons. The specimen was peripheral blood. These receptor sequences come from a woman aged 55-70 years with COVID-19, enrolled during active disease. Both conserved end residues are trimmed from each CDR3. The order of the fields is V gene, J gene, CDR3 protein.

>TRBV28|TRBJ1-1
ASSLLTGAGEHTEAF
>TRBV9|TRBJ2-1
ASSVRTSDSYNEQF
>TRBV18|TRBJ1-6
ASSPQRTLLDSPLH
>TRBV11-2|TRBJ2-1
ASTNQVGRNNEQF
>TRBV5-4|TRBJ2-1
ASSPSGTAQF
>TRBV30|TRBJ1-4
AWASRESEKLF
>TRBV30|TRBJ1-5
AWSVRAGSEPQH
>TRBV27|TRBJ2-1
ASSYTGRNNEQF
>TRBV7-6|TRBJ2-2
ASSLGAPGGINTGELF
>TRBV19|TRBJ1-4
AAGQGEKLF
>TRBV5-4|TRBJ2-7
ASSLGDRAEQY
>TRBV5-6|TRBJ1-3
ASSSSTGHTIY
>TRBV23-1|TRBJ2-7
AAEQGALFSYHEQY
>TRBV5-1|TRBJ2-1
ASSLAPPSVSYNEQF
>TRBV19|TRBJ1-2
ASSMPKDSPGYT
>TRBV5-6|TRBJ2-6
ASSFGSGANVLT
>TRBV14|TRBJ1-1
ASSQLSRTEAF
>TRBV4-3|TRBJ1-5
ASSQDWTENQPQH
>TRBV30|TRBJ2-4
AWSGGPKNIQY
>TRBV2|TRBJ2-5
ASMYSGRGISQY
>TRBV5-1|TRBJ2-5
ASSSWVRGLGDQETQY
>TRBV2|TRBJ1-6
ASRRTGSSYNSPLH
>TRBV29-1|TRBJ1-2
SVGGSDYGYT
>TRBV4-3|TRBJ1-6
ASSLTSGTDNSPLH
>TRBV7-2|TRBJ1-6
ASSWGPSGNSPLH
>TRBV9|TRBJ1-5
ASSEGTGYQPQH
>TRBV5-6|TRBJ2-4
ASSLGLIGGKNIQY
>TRBV30|TRBJ2-1
AWTERGGVNEQF
>TRBV6-5|TRBJ1-2
ASSYSPDSYGYT
>TRBV7-8|TRBJ2-1
ASRGLHNEQF
>TRBV7-6|TRBJ1-1
ASSVGGGTEAF
>TRBV13|TRBJ1-1
ASRHRGDTEAF
>TRBV5-1|TRBJ1-1
ASSLTGVTEAF
>TRBV3-1/TRBV3-2|TRBJ2-1
ASSQVSGGFSYNEQF
>TRBV4-3|TRBJ2-7
ASSPGTSGSFSYEQY
>TRBV5-1|TRBJ2-3
ASSSGKVPTDTQY
>TRBV18|TRBJ2-3
ASSPGYTDTQY
>TRBV4-2|TRBJ2-3
ASSQDPGRRTDTQY
>TRBV4-3|TRBJ2-2
ASSQGGGGTSGRGELF
>TRBV7-9|TRBJ2-3
ASSTGQGPDTQY
>TRBV6-6|TRBJ2-5
ASSLRTSQGNFQETQY
>TRBV29-1|TRBJ2-1
SGISGTPNEQF
>TRBV24-1|TRBJ2-2
ATSDRTSGGSGPGELF
>TRBV2|TRBJ1-4
ASRGDNEKLF
>TRBV6-5|TRBJ2-7
ASSYEGESYEQY
>TRBV3-1/TRBV3-2|TRBJ1-1
ASSQESRVDTEAF
>TRBV7-8|TRBJ1-6
ASSLARTGGLLQNSPLH
>TRBV19|TRBJ2-6
ASSIEAGFSGANVLT
>TRBV19|TRBJ2-1
ASSIEASSSYNEQF
>TRBV9|TRBJ2-2
ASSPLDRVVTGELF
>TRBV27|TRBJ2-6
ASSFILAGDSGANVLT
>TRBV3-1/TRBV3-2|TRBJ1-1
ASRTNGPAGATEAF
>TRBV28|TRBJ1-1
ASRTGGTEAF
>TRBV5-1|TRBJ2-5
ASSARSRETQY
>TRBV5-1|TRBJ2-1
ASSLALAGYNEQF
>TRBV11-2|TRBJ1-1
ASSPRARDWGTEAF
>TRBV6-4|TRBJ2-2
ASSRDFPNTGELF
>TRBV5-1|TRBJ2-2
ASSLNPGENTGELF
>TRBV5-1|TRBJ1-1
ASSPIDRGATEAF
>TRBV7-2|TRBJ2-2
ASSLGQGIGSGELF